These 28 T cell receptor beta chains share one sample of origin, sequenced in a study of T-cell reconstitution after alpha-beta-depleted transplantation in children. A TCRbeta library incorporating unique molecular identifiers was prepared. MiXCR, applied by TCRdb to the PCR reads, yields one record per CDR3 protein. This sample yields approximately 490,000 distinct CDR3 sequences, of which over 9.5% are seen a single time; around 2% belongs to the top ten. This sample comprised PBMCs, obtained before TCRalphabeta/CD19-depleted stem cell transplant. All receptors derive from a child between 2 and 9 years old with inherited bone marrow failure, due to receive a stem cell transplant.

The table lists this clonotype with many counts. This sequence joins TRBV29-1 and TRBJ1-1; no definite D call. Germline assignment: CDR1 SQVTM and CDR2 ANQGSEA. CDR3 length equals 12 residues. The germline V and J ends were trimmed by 5 bases and 1 base, with 8 bases remaining between them. The CDR3 DNA follows: TGCAGCGTTTGTAGCCGGAACACTGAAGCTTTCTTT. Protein: CSVCSRNTEAFF.

This clonotype has ten or more counts. The V gene is TRBV6-5, the J gene TRBJ2-3; D possibly corresponds to TRBD1 (5 bases). The germline V and J ends were trimmed by 2 bases and 1 base, with 10 bases remaining between them. The CDR3 totals 15 residues. Germline assignment: CDR1 MNHEY and CDR2 SVGAGI. CDR3 DNA: TGTGCCAGCAGTTACCTATCGACAGGCACAGATACGCAGTATTTT. The encoded protein is CASSYLSTGTDTQYF.

This clonotype was detected many times. The chain carries TRBV11-2 and TRBJ1-2; tentatively, D is TRBD1 (5 bases). V gave up 3 bases and J gave up 8 bases, with 13 bases separating them. CDR1 is SGHAT, CDR2 FQNNGV, per germline. CDR3 length: 13 residues. The CDR3 coding sequence is TGTGCCAGCAGCTTGACTCCCGGGGGAGGCTACACCTTC. Its translation is CASSLTPGGGYTF.

This clonotype was recorded many times. The chain carries TRBV27 and TRBJ2-3, with 11 nucleotides matching TRBD2. The CDR3 covers 13 residues. Germline-derived CDR1 and CDR2 are MNHEY and SMNVEV (reference sequence). The V segment lost 5 bases and the J segment 6 bases; nucleotides outside the gene matches: 1. The chain's CDR3 is CASSLAGGDTQYF. The CDR3 DNA sequence: TGTGCCAGCAGTCTAGCGGGAGGTGATACGCAGTATTTT.

This clonotype was recorded at least ten times. The chain couples TRBV6-2 or TRBV6-3 to TRBJ2-7, with D tentatively TRBD1 (5 bases). CDR3 length equals 15 residues. Between the trimmed V and J ends, which lost 0 bases and 5 bases, there was a span of 14 bases. Germline values: CDR1 MNHEY, CDR2 SVGEGT. As DNA, the CDR3 is TGTGCCAGCAGTTACTCAGGCAGGGAATTCGACGAGCAGTACTTC. It specifies CASSYSGREFDEQYF.

In its sample, this clonotype is medium-sized. The chain couples TRBV5-1 to TRBJ2-7; D unclear. This CDR3 region has 12 residues. Germline CDR1 SGHRS, CDR2 YFSETQ. With 6 bases removed from V and 3 bases from J, the gap between germline ends came to 10 bases. The CDR3 sequence is CASNLNDYEQYF. The CDR3 DNA reads TGCGCCAGCAACTTAAATGACTACGAGCAGTACTTC.

Concerning this clonotype itself: A read error may account for a junction end that differs from germline. The chain links TRBV4-1 to TRBJ2-5; D remains ambiguous. CDR3 length: 13 residues. Germline CDR1 MGHRA, CDR2 YSYEKL. The CDR3 here is CASSLGDKETRYF. The CDR3 bases are TGCGCCAGCAGCCTTGGAGACAAAGAGACCCGGTACTTC.

This clonotype occurred many times. The rearrangement uses TRBV4-1 and TRBJ1-1, with D uncertain. Between the trimmed V and J ends, which lost 1 base and 1 base, there was a span of 7 bases. The length of the CDR3 is 14 residues. Germline lookup yields CDR1 MGHRA and CDR2 YSYEKL. CDR3 loop: CASSQVDGNTEAFF. The DNA of the CDR3 is TGCGCCAGCAGCCAAGTGGACGGGAACACTGAAGCTTTCTTT.

As for this clonotype: A much larger clone lies a single base off, so this may be a read error. This chain joins TRBV5-6 and TRBJ2-2; 8 nucleotides match TRBD1. The CDR3 covers 16 residues. V lost 5 bases and J lost 4; bases outside the gene matches: 10. The germline V gene encodes CDR1 SGHDT and CDR2 YYEEEE. The CDR3 sequence: CASSDYRDRPTGELFF. The CDR3 region has the DNA TGTGCCAGCAGTGACTACCGGGACAGGCCCACCGGGGAGCTGTTTTTT.

The rearrangement joins TRBV6-2 or TRBV6-3 to TRBJ2-3; D is unclear. V dropped 6 bases and J dropped 11 bases, with 15 bases sitting between them. CDR1 and CDR2 from the germline V gene are MNHEY and SVGEGT. CDR3 length: 12 amino acids. The CDR3 DNA is TGTGCCAGCAGCTCGGACGTCCCGCGGCAGTATTTT. It translates to CASSSDVPRQYF.

The chain combines TRBV6-1 with TRBJ2-1; maybe TRBD2 (5 bases). The ends were cut back, 6 bases at V and 8 bases at J, with 20 bases in the middle. The CDR3 sequence is 15 residues long. CDR1 is MNHNS and CDR2 is SASEGT in the germline V gene. CDR3 sequence: CASSQQGLAWHEQFF. CDR3 nucleotides: TGTGCCAGCAGCCAGCAAGGACTGGCGTGGCATGAGCAGTTCTTC.

This clonotype was detected many times. The chain carries TRBV30 and TRBJ2-5; 10 bases are a match to TRBD1. The CDR3 runs to 18 residues. Germline loops: CDR1 GTSNPN, CDR2 SVGIG (reference sequence). V lost 0 bases, J lost 2 bases, and 12 bases stayed unmatched. The DNA for the CDR3 is TGTGCCTGGAGTGTCTACGACAGGGGGCTAAGGGGGCAAGAGACCCAGTACTTC. Protein: CAWSVYDRGLRGQETQYF.

Comment on this clonotype: Being one base from a much bigger clone, this may be a read error. This rearrangement joins TRBV5-4 to TRBJ2-7, with D tentatively TRBD2 (7 bases). This CDR3 region has 15 residues. The germline CDR1 and CDR2 sequences are SGHNT and YYREEE (reference sequence). Trimming took 0 bases from V and 9 from J, leaving 19 bases between them. CDR3 protein: CASSLGAGDYLVQYF. The CDR3 DNA reads TGTGCCAGCAGCTTGGGAGCAGGGGACTACTTAGTGCAGTACTTC.

In its sample, this clonotype was seen many times. The CDR3: CASTINAGARSEQFF. The CDR3 DNA follows: TGTGCCAGCACCATTAATGCGGGAGCTCGAAGTGAGCAGTTCTTC. The J gene is TRBJ2-1, the V gene TRBV12-3 or TRBV12-4; the match to TRBD2 covers 7 bases. This CDR3 has 15 amino acids. The V and J ends lost 7 bases and 9 bases, in that order; junction bases with no gene match: 15.

This clonotype was seen ten or more times. This rearrangement joins TRBV6-5 to TRBJ2-1, with D perhaps TRBD1 or TRBD2 (5 bases each). The ends were cut back, 0 bases at V and 2 bases at J, with 11 bases in the middle. The CDR3 is 16 residues long. Germline assignment: CDR1 MNHEY and CDR2 SVGAGI. The CDR3 spells CASSYSAGSPYNEQFF. Written as DNA, the CDR3 is TGTGCCAGCAGTTACTCGGCAGGGAGTCCCTACAATGAGCAGTTCTTC.

This clonotype was detected a few times. The V call is TRBV30, the J call TRBJ1-2, with a possible D match to TRBD1 (6 bases). The V and J ends lost 3 bases and 1 base respectively, with 12 bases between them. Germline CDR1 and CDR2: GTSNPN and SVGIG (reference sequence). The CDR3 has 14 residues. CDR3 sequence reads: CAWRSRGFNYGYTF. CDR3 nucleotides: TGTGCCTGGAGGTCCAGGGGTTTTAACTATGGCTACACCTTC. Supplemented by reference TRBV30 and TRBJ1-2, the full variable domain reads SQTIHQWPATLVQPVGSPLSLECTVEGTSNPNLYWYRQAAGRGLQLLFYSVGIGQISSEVPQNLSASRPQDRQFILSSKKLLLSDSGFYLCAWRSRGFNYGYTFGSGTRLTVV.

In this sample, this clonotype turned up many times. This chain connects TRBV5-1 to TRBJ2-7; D unclear. Germline CDR1 reads SGHRS; CDR2 reads YFSETQ. With 0 bases removed from V and 2 bases from J, the gap between germline ends came to 12 bases. This CDR3 spans 15 amino acids. In nucleotides, the CDR3 is TGCGCCAGCAGCTTGGACAGCTTCGGTGCCTACGAGCAGTACTTC. It codes for CASSLDSFGAYEQYF.

There are many counts of this clonotype. The rearrangement joins TRBV27 to TRBJ1-5; 7 bases line up with TRBD1. Germline V CDR1 and CDR2: MNHEY, SMNVEV (reference sequence). This CDR3 contains 16 residues. The V segment lost 5 bases and the J segment 6 bases; nucleotides outside the gene matches: 13. The CDR3 loop reads CASSHRGVTGVQPQHF. The CDR3 DNA follows: TGTGCCAGCAGTCATCGGGGGGTAACAGGGGTTCAGCCCCAGCATTTT.

This clonotype appeared many times. J is TRBJ2-7 and V is TRBV5-6; TRBD2 agrees at 7 bases. Per the germline V gene, CDR1 is SGHDT and CDR2 is YYEEEE. This CDR3 region has 12 residues. Trimming took 3 bases from V and 6 from J; bases not matched to a gene: 3. For the CDR3, the DNA is TGTGCCAGCAGCTGGGGCGGGGGCGAGCAGTACTTC. This sequence encodes CASSWGGGEQYF.

This clonotype was counted only a few times. Germline and junction disagree at one end, which may indicate a read error. The chain joins TRBV20-1 to TRBJ2-3, with D possibly TRBD2 on 5 matching bases. CDR1 is DFQATT and CDR2 is SNEGSKA in the germline V gene (reference sequence). This CDR3 spans 15 amino acids. The CDR3: CSTRRGLSGTYTQYF. In DNA, the CDR3 is TGCAGTACTAGACGTGGCCTTTCGGGCACGTATACGCAGTATTTT.

In this sample, this clonotype turned up many times. V gene TRBV20-1 combines with J gene TRBJ1-1; the D is unclear. From germline, CDR1 is DFQATT and CDR2 SNEGSKA (reference sequence). V lost 3 bases and J 1 base, leaving 12 bases between the germline ends. The CDR3 has 14 amino acids. Here the CDR3 reads CSASLGLKNTEAFF. CDR3 nucleotide sequence: TGCAGTGCTAGTTTAGGACTGAAGAACACTGAAGCTTTCTTT.

For this clonotype: A much larger clone differs from this one at a single base, so this may be a read error. The gene calls are TRBV5-1 and TRBJ2-7, with TRBD1 matching 8 bases. The CDR3 is 15 amino acids. The germline CDR1 and CDR2 sequences are SGHRS and YFSETQ. Trimming took 4 bases from V and 7 from J; bases not matched to a gene: 13. The CDR3 DNA is TGCGCCAGCAGCGTGGACAGGGTCTGGGTTTTGGAGCAGTACTTC. This codes for CASSVDRVWVLEQYF.

This clonotype has a count of ten or more. The rearrangement uses TRBV6-1 and TRBJ2-7, with D possibly TRBD2 on 5 matching bases. The germline V gene has CDR1 MNHNS and CDR2 SASEGT. The V end lost 6 bases, the J end lost 6 bases, and 9 bases lay between the germline ends. The CDR3 covers 11 residues. Here the CDR3 reads CASRTTTEQYF. The CDR3, as DNA: TGTGCCAGCAGGACGACTACCGAGCAGTACTTC.

This chain uses TRBV6-1 with TRBJ2-2; D ambiguous. V lost 5 bases and J lost 6, with 10 bases in between. This CDR3 region has 13 residues. Germline CDR1 MNHNS, CDR2 SASEGT. The CDR3 DNA sequence: TGTGCCAGCAGTCCCCTCGTGGCCGGGGAGCTGTTTTTT. Residues: CASSPLVAGELFF.

This clonotype has at least ten counts. The J gene is TRBJ2-7, the V gene TRBV7-9, with 7 bases matching TRBD1. V shed 7 bases, J shed 2 bases, and the junction held 8 bases outside the gene matches. The CDR3 length is 14 residues. In germline, CDR1 is SEHNR, CDR2 FQNEAQ (reference sequence). The CDR3 spells CASTQEDRAYEQYF. The CDR3, as DNA: TGTGCCAGCACCCAAGAAGACAGGGCCTACGAGCAGTACTTC. Based on the CDR3 plus reference TRBV7-9 and TRBJ2-7, the full variable domain is DTGVSQNPRHKITKRGQNVTFRCDPISEHNRLYWYRQTLGQGPEFLTYFQNEAQLEKSRLLSDRFSAERPKGSFSTLEIQRTEQGDSAMYLCASTQEDRAYEQYFGPGTRLTVT.

The chain joins TRBV29-1 to TRBJ1-5; 7 bases line up with TRBD1. J gave up 5 bases and V 5 bases, and 9 bases lay outside the gene matches. CDR3 length: 14 amino acids. In germline, CDR1 is SQVTM, CDR2 ANQGSEA. CDR3 loop: CSVIRDRLHQPQHF. The CDR3 region has the DNA TGCAGCGTTATCCGGGACAGATTGCATCAGCCCCAGCATTTT. The full variable domain, its missing parts supplied by reference TRBV29-1 and TRBJ1-5, is SAVISQKPSRDICQRGTSLTIQCQVDSQVTMMFWYRQQPGQSLTLIATANQGSEATYESGFVIDKFPISRPNLTFSTLTVSNMSPEDSSIYLCSVIRDRLHQPQHFGDGTRLSIL.

This clonotype came up once. A single base separates this from a much larger clone, so it may be a read error. V and J are TRBV21-1 and TRBJ2-7; the table's D call of TRBD1 was not tested on the DNA. TRBV21-1 is deemed a pseudogene. This CDR3 contains 15 residues. DNA of the CDR3: TGTGCCAGCCGCAAAGAAGGGGGTCGCTCCTACGAGCAGTACTTC. Protein: CASRKEGGRSYEQYF.

This clonotype was counted at least ten times. V usage is TRBV12-3 or TRBV12-4 and J usage is TRBJ2-3; D remains unclear. This CDR3 has 10 residues. V was pared by 3 bases and J by 10 bases, with 5 bases between. CDR3 sequence: CASSFQAQYF. The CDR3 DNA follows: TGTGCCAGCAGTTTCCAGGCGCAGTATTTT.